This TCR beta chain emerged from a study of blood T cell repertoires in COVID-19. Per the germline V gene, CDR1 is SNHLY and CDR2 is FYNNEI. This CDR3 comprises 14 residues. With 9 bases clipped from V and 6 bases from J, the junction kept 9 bases outside the gene matches. Libraries were prepared by immunoSEQ multiplex PCR; TCRdb keeps only in-frame clonotypes and omits some of them. The table includes 110,000 to 150,000 clones, 65% to 85% detected once. The chain uses TRBV2 and TRBJ2-3; 10 bases are a match to TRBD1. The TCR comes from a human donor in a cohort sampled during active COVID-19. The sequenced material came from peripheral blood. CDR3 loop: CASRWDRGTDTQYF. CDR3 coding DNA: TGTGCCAGTAGATGGGACAGGGGTACCGATACGCAGTATTTT.